This TCR beta chain was retrieved from a study of blood T cell repertoires in COVID-19. Profiled with immunoSEQ multiplex PCR; TCRdb holds only in-frame clones, not every one. The sample lists about 200,000 clones; roughly 86% were seen once. The count of this clone is one. Germline assignment: CDR1 MNHEY and CDR2 SVGEGT. Trimming cost V 0 bases and J 0 bases, with 4 bases left between them. The CDR3 runs 14 residues. Sequencing used PBMCs or T cells enriched from blood (not recorded which). This TCR was sampled from a man aged 40-49 years with acute COVID-19. This rearrangement joins TRBV6-2 or TRBV6-3 to TRBJ2-3; D unresolved. The CDR3 sequence is CASSYSTSTDTQYF. In nucleotides, the CDR3 is TGTGCCAGCAGTTACTCGACTAGCACAGATACGCAGTATTTT.